Listed below are T cell receptor beta chains from one sample, sequenced in a study of CD4 and CD8 cells across lung adenocarcinoma regions. TCRdb analysed the PCR reads with MiXCR anew, one entry per CDR3 protein. The sample consists of tens of thousands of distinct CDR3 sequences, 45% to 50% of them appearing once. The sequenced material came from CD8+ T cells from the center of a lung tumor. The receptors derive from a male donor with lung adenocarcinoma. The CD4 and CD8 labels of this study may be unreliable. Both conserved end residues are part of each CDR3. Each record gives: D gene, V gene, J gene, clone size, CDR3 DNA, CDR3 protein. D genes are given only for firm matches. Not every row has a clone size; where given, it reads once, few, many or a size class.

>NA|TRBV7-8|TRBJ1-4|NA
TGTGCCAGCAGCTTACGTGAGGCGAATGAAAAACTGTTTTTT
CASSLREANEKLFF
>TRBD2|TRBV4-2|TRBJ2-5|NA
TGTGCCAGCAGAAAAACGGGAGGGACCCAAGAGACCCAGTACTTC
CASRKTGGTQETQYF
>TRBD1|TRBV6-1|TRBJ2-1|few
TGTGCCAGCAAGGACAGGGGATACAATGAGCAGTTCTTC
CASKDRGYNEQFF
>TRBD2|TRBV4-2|TRBJ2-5|NA
TGTGCCAGCAGCCAAGGACGGGCTAGCGGAGACGCGCAGTACTTC
CASSQGRASGDAQYF
>NA|TRBV25-1|TRBJ2-4|few
TGTGCCAGCAGGGGGCTGGGAGCCAAAGATACTCAGTATTTC
CASRGLGAKDTQYF
>TRBD2|TRBV5-1|TRBJ2-3|NA
TGCGCCAGCAGCTTGGCGTCAGCGGGAACCACAGATACGCAGTATTTT
CASSLASAGTTDTQYF
>TRBD1|TRBV20-1|TRBJ2-5|NA
TGCAGTGCTACGGACAGGGCGTATCAAGAGACCCAGTACTTC
CSATDRAYQETQYF
>TRBD2|TRBV4-1|TRBJ2-7|few
TGCGCCAGCAGCCAAGAAGCGGGGCCAGGGCCCTACTTC
CASSQEAGPGPYF
>TRBD2|TRBV25-1|TRBJ2-3|NA
TGTGCGAGCAGCGGGAGAGGAGAGACAGATACGCAGTATTTC
CASSGRGETDTQYF
>TRBD2|TRBV23-1|TRBJ2-4|many
TGCGCCAGCAGTCCTCTGATACTAGCGGGGAAAAACATTCAGTACTTC
CASSPLILAGKNIQYF
>NA|TRBV6-5|TRBJ2-3|many
TGTGCCAGCAGTTATCGCCTGATGGCAGATACGCAGTATTTT
CASSYRLMADTQYF
>NA|TRBV12-5|TRBJ2-1|many
TGTGCTAGTGGTTTTTACAATGAGCAGTTCTTC
CASGFYNEQFF
>TRBD1|TRBV11-3|TRBJ2-1|NA
TGTGCCAGCAGCTTAGCGACAGGGGGGCGGCAGTTCTTC
CASSLATGGRQFF
>NA|TRBV7-2|TRBJ1-2|few
TGTGCCAGCAGCTTTGGGGCCCCACTGGGGGGCTACACCTTC
CASSFGAPLGGYTF
>NA|TRBV4-1|TRBJ1-1|NA
TGCGCCAGCAGCCAACCGGGCTACGGGACCACTGAAGCTTTCTTT
CASSQPGYGTTEAFF
>NA|TRBV12-3/TRBV12-4|TRBJ2-4|NA
TGTGCCGGCAGGCGTAGGAACCCTGACCAAGACATCCAGTACTTC
CAGRRRNPDQDIQYF
>NA|TRBV6-1|TRBJ2-4|once
TGTGCCAGCAGTGAAGCGGGGATGTGGGCTAAAAACATTCAGTATTTC
CASSEAGMWAKNIQYF
>TRBD1|TRBV6-1|TRBJ2-3|NA
TGTGCCAGCAGCGGACGGCCGGTGGGGACAGGGGAGCAGTATTTT
CASSGRPVGTGEQYF
>TRBD2|TRBV6-1|TRBJ2-5|NA
TGTGCCGTGGGGGGGAGGTTCGGGGAGACCCAGTACTTC
CAVGGRFGETQYF
>TRBD2|TRBV14|TRBJ2-3|many
TGTGCCAGCAGCCATCCCCGGGACTACACTCGCGGCACAGATACGCAGTATTTT
CASSHPRDYTRGTDTQYF
>TRBD2|TRBV6-1|TRBJ2-3|NA
TGTGCCGGCAGATGGGCGGGAGTCGAAGAGACGCAGTATTTT
CAGRWAGVEETQYF
>TRBD2|TRBV6-1|TRBJ2-2|NA
TGTGCCAGCAGGAGCCCCCCTAGCGGAAGCACCGAGACGCAGTTTTTT
CASRSPPSGSTETQFF
>TRBD1|TRBV9|TRBJ2-3|many
TGTGCCAGCAGTAAAGGGACAGGGCAGAGGGATACGCAGTATTTT
CASSKGTGQRDTQYF
>TRBD2|TRBV11-2|TRBJ2-7|many
TGTGCCAGCAGCTTAGAGACTAGCGCACATACGGGGCAGTACTTC
CASSLETSAHTGQYF
>NA|TRBV6-1|TRBJ1-1|few
TGTGCCACGGGGAGGGGGGGTGAAGCTTTCTTT
CATGRGGEAFF
>NA|TRBV6-1|TRBJ2-2|medium-sized
TGTGCCAGCAGGCATCCGACTCGGTGGGGCCCCCACACCGGGGAGCTGTTTTTT
CASRHPTRWGPHTGELFF
>NA|TRBV27|TRBJ2-1|NA
TGTGCCAGCAGTTTGAGGCTGCCCAACAAAAATGAGCAGTTCTTC
CASSLRLPNKNEQFF
>TRBD1|TRBV6-1|TRBJ2-2|NA
TGTGCCAGCAGTACCCCTCCTGACAGGGGAAGGGGGGAGCTGTTTTTT
CASSTPPDRGRGELFF
>NA|TRBV6-1|TRBJ2-3|NA
TGTGCCAGCAGGGCGGCCGAAGACATTCAGTATTTT
CASRAAEDIQYF
>NA|TRBV5-1|TRBJ1-2|many
TGCGCCAGCAGCGTCCAGGGGAGTGTAGACTACACCTTC
CASSVQGSVDYTF
>TRBD1|TRBV27|TRBJ2-5|medium-sized
TGTGCCAGCAGTATGGACAGGGGTATAGAGACCCAGTACTTC
CASSMDRGIETQYF
>TRBD1|TRBV6-1|TRBJ2-7|many
TGTGCCAGCAGTGAGGACAGGGGAGGCGAGCAGTACTTC
CASSEDRGGEQYF
>NA|TRBV5-1|TRBJ1-2|few
TGCGCCAGCACCGACCACAACGGGTATGGCTACACCTTC
CASTDHNGYGYTF
>TRBD2|TRBV12-3/TRBV12-4|TRBJ2-7|few
TGTGCCAGCAGTTCTACTAGCGGGAGCTACGAGCAGTACTTC
CASSSTSGSYEQYF
>TRBD1|TRBV10-2|TRBJ1-1|many
TGCGCCAGCAGAGCAGGACAGGCCAACACTGAAGCTTTCTTT
CASRAGQANTEAFF
>TRBD1|TRBV6-5|TRBJ2-7|many
TGTGCCAGCAGTAGGGACAGCCGCTACGAGCAGTACTTC
CASSRDSRYEQYF
>TRBD2|TRBV20-1|TRBJ2-1|once
TGCAGTGGGAAGCGGGAGCTCGGTGAGCAGTTCTTC
CSGKRELGEQFF
>NA|TRBV7-3|TRBJ2-1|NA
TGTGCCAGCAGCTTAAGCCCCTACCACAATGAGCAGTTCTTC
CASSLSPYHNEQFF
>NA|TRBV5-1|TRBJ2-2|NA
TGCGCCAGCAGCTTGGCAGGGGATCGGGCCGGGGAGCTGTTTTTT
CASSLAGDRAGELFF
>NA|TRBV30|TRBJ1-3|NA
TGTGCCTGGAGTGTGGGTGGAAACACCATATATTTT
CAWSVGGNTIYF
>NA|TRBV6-1|TRBJ2-3|once
TGTGCGAGCAGTGGCGGACGGGGCACAGATACGCAGTATTTT
CASSGGRGTDTQYF
>TRBD2|TRBV10-3|TRBJ2-7|NA
TGTGCCGGGGCCAAAGGGGGACTAGCCCCAGATACGCAGTACTTC
CAGAKGGLAPDTQYF
>NA|TRBV5-1|TRBJ2-7|many
TGCGCCAGCAGCTTAATTCGGGGGGCGTACGAGCAGTACTTC
CASSLIRGAYEQYF
>NA|TRBV20-1|TRBJ1-1|once
TGCAGTGCTAACCGTCAGGGGAACACTGAAGCTTTCTTT
CSANRQGNTEAFF
>NA|TRBV6-1|TRBJ2-3|NA
TGTCCCGGCTCGGGGCTGGGAGTCGAAAACACGCAGTATTTT
CPGSGLGVENTQYF
>NA|TRBV27|TRBJ2-1|NA
TGTGCCAGCAGTTTACGGGAGAACAATGAGCAGTTCTTC
CASSLRENNEQFF
>TRBD2|TRBV6-1|TRBJ2-3|NA
TGTGCCAGCAGTGAAGCGCCGCGGGGAGGGGAAAACACGCAGTATTTC
CASSEAPRGGENTQYF
>TRBD2|TRBV4-2|TRBJ2-1|once
TGTGCCAGCAGACTAGCGGGAGTAGACAATGAGCAGTTCTTC
CASRLAGVDNEQFF
>NA|TRBV6-8|TRBJ2-3|NA
TGTGCCGGGGGTGGTGAGGAAGAGACGCAGTATTTT
CAGGGEEETQYF
>NA|TRBV11-2|TRBJ2-1|many
TGTGCCAGCAGCTTAGAACCCGCACCGCAAACTGAGCAGTTCTTC
CASSLEPAPQTEQFF